These 30 T cell receptor beta chains originate from one sample sequenced in a study of blood T cell repertoires in COVID-19. Profiling relied on immunoSEQ multiplex PCR, and the TCRdb table lists in-frame clones only, not all of them. The data show hundreds of thousands of clones, with approximately 84% seen just once and around 0.96% held by the top ten. Sequenced sample: peripheral blood. Receptors originate from a man aged 40-55 years with acute or convalescent COVID-19.

V is TRBV7-3 and J is TRBJ1-1; D gene unclear. The CDR3 has 13 residues. V lost 3 bases, J lost 1 base, and 6 bases lay in between. Per the germline V gene, CDR1 is SGHTA and CDR2 is FQGTGA. As DNA, the CDR3 is TGTGCCAGCAGCTTGTACGGGAACACTGAAGCTTTCTTT. This codes for CASSLYGNTEAFF.

V is TRBV13 and J is TRBJ2-7; TRBD2 might be the D (5 bases). Germline-derived CDR1 and CDR2 are PRHDT and FYEKMQ (reference sequence). V was pared by 0 bases and J by 3 bases, with 9 bases between. The CDR3 is 14 residues long. The CDR3 DNA sequence: TGTGCCAGCAGCTTAGGCCGGGCGGGCTACGAGCAGTACTTC. Translation gives CASSLGRAGYEQYF.

This sequence joins TRBV5-4 and TRBJ1-2; D ambiguous. V lost 0 bases, J lost 4 bases, and 10 bases lay in between. The CDR3 totals 14 residues. Germline assignment: CDR1 SGHNT and CDR2 YYREEE (reference sequence). DNA of the CDR3: TGTGCCAGCAGCTTGGGGGCAGAAATCTATGGCTACACCTTC. Its protein is CASSLGAEIYGYTF.

This clone appeared once. V is TRBV6-5 and J is TRBJ2-1, with D perhaps matching TRBD1 (6 bases). Germline CDR1 and CDR2: MNHEY and SVGAGI. The length of the CDR3 is 13 residues. Between the trimmed V and J ends, which lost 6 bases and 9 bases, there was a span of 15 bases. CDR3 sequence: CASRPRGGAEQFF. CDR3 bases: TGTGCCAGCAGGCCGAGAGGGGGAGCTGAGCAGTTCTTC.

The chain has TRBV5-4 and TRBJ2-2; 8 bases are a match to TRBD2. Germline loops: CDR1 SGHNT, CDR2 YYREEE (reference sequence). V lost 4 bases, J lost 2 bases, and 7 bases stayed unmatched. The CDR3 runs to 16 residues. The CDR3 bases are TGTGCCAGCAGCGCGGGGGGCTCAGCAAACACCGGGGAGCTGTTTTTT. Amino acid sequence: CASSAGGSANTGELFF.

The chain is built from TRBV27 and TRBJ1-2; tentatively, D is TRBD1 (5 bases). Trimming left V 8 bases short and J 5 bases short, with 12 bases between. CDR3 size: 12 residues. Germline lookup yields CDR1 MNHEY and CDR2 SMNVEV (reference sequence). The CDR3 DNA reads as TGTGCCAGCTTTGGGGGGTGGTATGGCTACACCTTC. The encoded protein is CASFGGWYGYTF.

V gene TRBV11-2 combines with J gene TRBJ2-3; TRBD2 is a possible D gene (6 bases). V lost 5 bases and J lost 3, with 9 bases in between. There are 13 residues in the CDR3. In germline, CDR1 is SGHAT, CDR2 FQNNGV. This chain's CDR3 is CASSVTSTDTQYF. CDR3 in DNA: TGTGCCAGCAGCGTGACTAGTACAGATACGCAGTATTTT. The full variable domain, rest sourced from reference TRBV11-2 and TRBJ2-3, is EAGVAQSPRYKIIEKRQSVAFWCNPISGHATLYWYQQILGQGPKLLIQFQNNGVVDDSQLPKDRFSAERLKGVDSTLKIQPAKLEDSAVYLCASSVTSTDTQYFGPGTRLTVL.

The chain recombines TRBV28 with TRBJ1-6; D possibly corresponds to TRBD1 (6 bases). The CDR3 extends over 16 amino acids. CDR1 MDHEN and CDR2 SYDVKM come from the germline V gene. With 2 bases removed from V and 5 bases from J, the gap between germline ends came to 13 bases. The CDR3: CASSLGGGANNSPLHF. The DNA for the CDR3 is TGTGCCAGCAGTTTAGGGGGGGGCGCGAATAATTCACCCCTCCACTTT.

The CDR3 loop reads CASSVGGGGKSGELFF. Here the CDR3 DNA reads TGTGCCAGCAGCGTTGGCGGTGGAGGGAAGAGCGGGGAGCTGTTTTTT. J is TRBJ2-2 and V is TRBV9; a weak D match, TRBD2 (6 bases). This CDR3 spans 16 amino acids. Trimming took off 2 bases at V and 7 bases at J, with 18 bases between the two ends. Germline V gene sequence: CDR1 SGDLS, CDR2 YYNGEE.

The chain is built from TRBV18 and TRBJ1-2, with TRBD1 matching 9 bases. V lost 2 bases, J lost 2 bases, and 9 bases stayed unmatched. The CDR3 has 17 residues. CDR1 is KGHSH, CDR2 LQKENI, per germline. The CDR3 sequence: CASSPNPGQGANYGYTF. In DNA form, the CDR3 reads TGTGCCAGCTCACCAAATCCGGGACAGGGAGCCAACTATGGCTACACCTTC.

CDR3 sequence: CASSAGQGQETQYF. DNA of the CDR3: TGTGCCAGCAGCGCGGGACAGGGCCAAGAGACCCAGTACTTC. The chain employs TRBV13 and TRBJ2-5, with 9 bases aligning to TRBD1. V shed 5 bases, J shed 1 base, and the junction held 2 bases outside the gene matches. Germline V gene lookup returns CDR1 PRHDT and CDR2 FYEKMQ (reference sequence). The CDR3 loop spans 14 amino acids.

This chain links TRBV6-2 or TRBV6-3 with TRBJ2-5; D perhaps matches TRBD2 (7 bases). The germline V gene encodes CDR1 MNHEY and CDR2 SVGEGT. The CDR3 covers 17 residues. Between the trimmed V and J ends, which lost 4 bases and 4 bases, there was a span of 22 bases. CDR3 coding DNA: TGTGCCAGCAGTTCCCCTAGCTGGGGGGGCCCTGCAGAGACCCAGTACTTC. Translated: CASSSPSWGGPAETQYF.

This sequence joins TRBV30 and TRBJ1-5; possible D gene TRBD1, 5 bases. The CDR3 consists of 14 residues. CDR1 GTSNPN and CDR2 SVGIG come from the germline V gene (reference sequence). V lost 0 bases, J lost 5 bases, and 11 bases lay in between. CDR3 DNA: TGTGCCTGGAGTGTAGGGGTAATCGATCAGCCCCAGCATTTT. Protein product: CAWSVGVIDQPQHF.

This chain uses TRBV28 with TRBJ2-7; the match to TRBD1 covers 7 bases. The CDR3 is 15 amino acids. J gave up 4 bases and V 1 base, and 7 bases lay outside the gene matches. The V gene's germline CDR1 is MDHEN and CDR2 SYDVKM. The CDR3 DNA reads TGTGCCAGCAGTTTATTGGGGACAGCATCTTACGAGCAGTACTTC. Protein sequence: CASSLLGTASYEQYF.

The rearrangement joins TRBV7-9 to TRBJ1-6, with 7 bases identical to TRBD1. V gave up 4 bases and J gave up 7 bases; unmatched junction bases: 7. Germline V gives CDR1 SEHNR, CDR2 FQNEAQ (reference sequence). The CDR3 loop spans 15 amino acids. CDR3 nucleotides: TGTGCCAGCAGCTCCCCGACAGGGAAGAATTCACCCCTCCACTTT. Translated, it gives CASSSPTGKNSPLHF.

This clone appeared a few times. The chain recombines TRBV9 with TRBJ2-1; D perhaps matches TRBD1 (5 bases). V lost 3 bases, J lost 2 bases, and 15 bases lay in between. Germline CDR1 SGDLS, CDR2 YYNGEE. The length of the CDR3 is 16 residues. CDR3 residues: CASSADMTFAYNEQFF. Here the CDR3 DNA reads TGTGCCAGCAGCGCGGACATGACATTTGCCTACAATGAGCAGTTCTTC.

This clone was found a few times. The chain uses TRBV5-1 and TRBJ1-1; D is possibly TRBD1 (6 bases). The CDR3 consists of 14 residues. In germline, CDR1 is SGHRS, CDR2 YFSETQ. Trimming removed 2 bases from V and 10 bases from J, with 18 bases in between. CDR3 DNA sequence: TGCGCCAGCAGCTTTTTGGAGACCAGGGGAAGAGCTTTCTTT. Translating gives CASSFLETRGRAFF.

The gene calls are TRBV7-2 and TRBJ2-3, with TRBD2 identical over 9 bases. The CDR3 length is 16 residues. The ends lost 1 base at V and 3 bases at J; junction bases unmatched: 5. Germline CDR1 and CDR2: SGHTA and FQGNSA. CDR3 amino acids: CASSLVPSGATDTQYF. As DNA, the CDR3 is TGTGCCAGCAGCTTAGTTCCTAGCGGGGCGACAGATACGCAGTATTTT.

The V and J genes are TRBV7-2 and TRBJ1-5; the match to TRBD1 covers 9 bases. The germline gives CDR1 SGHTA, CDR2 FQGNSA. V lost 1 base, J lost 6 bases, and 4 bases stayed unmatched. The CDR3 is made up of 15 amino acids. The DNA for the CDR3 is TGTGCCAGCAGCTTAGAACAGGGGGCGAGTCAGCCCCAGCATTTT. It yields the protein CASSLEQGASQPQHF.

The chain combines TRBV28 with TRBJ2-7; TRBD1 might be the D (5 bases). This CDR3 region has 14 residues. Germline CDR1 MDHEN, CDR2 SYDVKM. V was shortened by 3 bases and J by 3 bases, with 12 bases between the two germline ends. DNA of the CDR3: TGTGCCAGCAGTTTTGGGGCGTCCTACTACGAGCAGTACTTC. Translation: CASSFGASYYEQYF. The variable domain in full, completed from reference TRBV28 and TRBJ2-7, reads DVKVTQSSRYLVKRTGEKVFLECVQDMDHENMFWYRQDPGLGLRLIYFSYDVKMKEKGDIPEGYSVSREKKERFSLILESASTNQTSMYLCASSFGASYYEQYFGPGTRLTVT.

This sequence joins TRBV2 and TRBJ2-2; weak D call: TRBD1 (6 bases). Germline V gene sequence: CDR1 SNHLY, CDR2 FYNNEI. This CDR3 is built from 16 residues. Trimming removed 5 bases from V and 0 bases from J, with 13 bases in between. The CDR3 sequence is CASSPLGTPNTGELFF. The CDR3 DNA follows: TGTGCCAGCAGTCCACTCGGGACACCGAACACCGGGGAGCTGTTTTTT.

This chain connects TRBV7-2 to TRBJ1-3; possibly TRBD1 for D (5 bases). V was shortened by 2 bases and J by 4 bases, with 6 bases between the two germline ends. Germline V gives CDR1 SGHTA, CDR2 FQGNSA. This CDR3 comprises 13 residues. Written as DNA, the CDR3 is TGTGCCAGCAGCTTACAGGGAGGAAACACCATATATTTT. Translated, it gives CASSLQGGNTIYF.

CDR3 in DNA: TGTGCTAGTGGTTTGGGACAGGGGGTGAATTCACCCCTCCACTTT. Translation gives CASGLGQGVNSPLHF. The chain links TRBV12-5 to TRBJ1-6; 9 nucleotides agree with TRBD1. J gave up 7 bases and V 1 base, and 2 bases lay outside the gene matches. CDR1 and CDR2 from the germline V gene are LGHNT and FRNRAP. The CDR3 extends over 15 amino acids.

Worth noting for this clone: Its ends do not fully match the called genes, so a read error is possible. The CDR3 protein is CASSLETTLTF. Written as DNA, the CDR3 is TGCGCCAGCAGCTTGGAGACCACCCTGACTTTT. The chain combines TRBV5-1 with TRBJ1-1, with no clear D. Germline V gives CDR1 SGHRS, CDR2 YFSETQ. The CDR3 is made up of 11 amino acids.

The genes are TRBV7-9 and TRBJ1-4; 9 bases are shared with TRBD1. With 3 bases clipped from V and 0 bases from J, the junction kept 2 bases outside the gene matches. Germline-derived CDR1 and CDR2 are SEHNR and FQNEAQ (reference sequence). The length of the CDR3 is 16 residues. CDR3 amino acids: CASSLGQGATNEKLFF. CDR3 nucleotides: TGTGCCAGCAGCTTGGGACAGGGAGCAACTAATGAAAAACTGTTTTTT.

Only one count was recorded for this clone. V and J are TRBV7-2 and TRBJ1-6; D is unresolved. Germline V gene lookup returns CDR1 SGHTA and CDR2 FQGNSA. V lost 6 bases and J lost 6, with 18 bases in between. The CDR3 has 16 residues. The CDR3 is CASSLAPGIPNSPLHF. The CDR3 DNA is TGTGCCAGCAGTCTAGCGCCGGGTATTCCTAATTCACCCCTCCACTTT. Together with reference TRBV7-2 and TRBJ1-6, the CDR3 gives the full variable domain: GAGVSQSPSNKVTEKGKDVELRCDPISGHTALYWYRQSLGQGLEFLIYFQGNSAPDKSGLPSDRFSAERTGGSVSTLTIQRTQQEDSAVYLCASSLAPGIPNSPLHFGNGTRLTVT.

The chain carries TRBV10-3 and TRBJ1-1, with 11 bases fitting TRBD1. Per the germline V gene, CDR1 is ENHRY and CDR2 is SYGVKD. The CDR3 sequence is 16 residues long. V lost 8 bases, J lost 3 bases, and 11 bases stayed unmatched. The CDR3 reads CAIGSGTGGRYTEAFF. DNA for the CDR3: TGTGCCATCGGATCAGGGACAGGGGGTAGGTACACTGAAGCTTTCTTT.

This sequence joins TRBV4-2 and TRBJ1-2; tentatively, D is TRBD1 (5 bases). Germline CDR1 LGHNA, CDR2 YNFKEQ. V was pared by 0 bases and J by 7 bases, with 21 bases between. The CDR3 has 17 amino acids. This CDR3 is CASSQDLSAGLEAGYTF. The CDR3 DNA follows: TGTGCCAGCAGCCAAGATCTTTCGGCGGGGCTGGAGGCTGGCTACACCTTC.

This clone has more than one count but fewer than ten. The genes are TRBV19 and TRBJ1-2, with 9 bases identical to TRBD1. Germline V gene lookup returns CDR1 LNHDA and CDR2 SQIVND (reference sequence). This CDR3 has 14 residues. Trimming at V came to 8 bases and at J to 5 bases, leaving 9 bases not matched to a gene. The CDR3 spells CASSTGGTIYGYTF. The CDR3 DNA reads as TGTGCCAGTTCAACAGGGGGCACGATATATGGCTACACCTTC.

The rearrangement joins TRBV19 to TRBJ2-4; possibly TRBD1 for D (6 bases). Trimming cost V 4 bases and J 8 bases, with 15 bases left between them. The CDR3 loop spans 14 amino acids. Germline V gene data show CDR1 as LNHDA and CDR2 as SQIVND (reference sequence). The CDR3 DNA sequence: TGTGCCAGTAGTAGGGGTGGACAGCAGGACATTCAGTACTTC. This gives the protein CASSRGGQQDIQYF. The full variable domain, with the rest looked up from reference TRBV19 and TRBJ2-4, is DGGITQSPKYLFRKEGQNVTLSCEQNLNHDAMYWYRQDPGQGLRLIYYSQIVNDFQKGDIAEGYSVSREKKESFPLTVTSAQKNPTAFYLCASSRGGQQDIQYFGAGTRLSVL.